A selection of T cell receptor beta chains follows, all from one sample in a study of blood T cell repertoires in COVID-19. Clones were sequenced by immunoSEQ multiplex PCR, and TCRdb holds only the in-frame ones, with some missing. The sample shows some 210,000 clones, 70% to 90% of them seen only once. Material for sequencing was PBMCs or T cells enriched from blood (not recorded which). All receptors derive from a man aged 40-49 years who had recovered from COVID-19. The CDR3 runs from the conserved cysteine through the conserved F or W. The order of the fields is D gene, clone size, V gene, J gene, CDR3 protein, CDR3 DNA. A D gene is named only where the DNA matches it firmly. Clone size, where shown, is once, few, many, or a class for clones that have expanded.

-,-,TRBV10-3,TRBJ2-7,CAISQAAYEQYF,TGTGCCATCAGTCAGGCAGCCTACGAGCAGTACTTC
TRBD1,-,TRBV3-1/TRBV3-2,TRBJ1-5,CASSKGTALRYPQHF,TGTGCCAGCAGCAAAGGGACAGCCCTACGGTACCCCCAGCATTTT
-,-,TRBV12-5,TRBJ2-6,CASAGSGANVLTF,TGTGCTAGTGCGGGGTCTGGGGCCAACGTCCTGACTTTC
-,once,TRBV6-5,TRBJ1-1,CASTPGRATEAFF,TGTGCCAGCACCCCCGGCAGGGCCACTGAAGCTTTCTTT
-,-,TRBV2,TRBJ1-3,CASLDDQGRGTIYF,TGTGCCAGCTTAGACGACCAGGGTCGCGGCACCATATATTTT
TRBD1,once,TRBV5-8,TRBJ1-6,CASSFSGTGSVEMVNSPLHF,TGTGCCAGCAGCTTCTCCGGGACAGGGAGTGTCGAGATGGTAAATTCACCCCTCCACTTT
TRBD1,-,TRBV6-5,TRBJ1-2,CASSYIRTGGSYGYTF,TGTGCCAGCAGTTACATTAGGACAGGGGGCAGCTATGGCTACACCTTC
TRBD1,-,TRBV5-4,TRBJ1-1,CASSLEVGTATEAFF,TGTGCCAGCAGCTTGGAAGTAGGGACAGCGACAGAAGCTTTCTTT
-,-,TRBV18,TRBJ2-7,CASSPAGQTQQYF,TGTGCCAGCTCACCCGCGGGACAGACACAGCAGTACTTC
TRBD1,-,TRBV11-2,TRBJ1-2,CASSLFQQGARGYTF,TGTGCCAGCAGCTTATTCCAGCAGGGGGCTCGAGGCTACACCTTC
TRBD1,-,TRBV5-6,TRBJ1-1,CASSFAGGTEAFF,TGTGCCAGCAGCTTCGCAGGGGGCACTGAAGCTTTCTTT
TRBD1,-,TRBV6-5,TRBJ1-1,CASSPPGGITEAFF,TGTGCCAGCAGTCCCCCAGGGGGCATCACTGAAGCTTTCTTT
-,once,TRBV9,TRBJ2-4,CASSVGGGDIQYF,TGTGCCAGCAGCGTAGGTGGCGGGGACATTCAGTACTTC
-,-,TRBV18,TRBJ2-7,CASSRDRSTYEQYF,TGTGCCAGCTCACGAGACAGGAGTACCTACGAGCAGTACTTC
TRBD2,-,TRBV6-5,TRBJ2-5,CASSYVSGGPSPAQYF,TGTGCCAGCAGTTACGTCAGCGGGGGACCTTCCCCTGCCCAGTACTTC
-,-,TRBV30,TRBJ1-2,CAWSVERGFGGYTF,TGTGCCTGGAGTGTTGAAAGGGGGTTTGGTGGCTACACCTTC
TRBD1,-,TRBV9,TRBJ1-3,CASSGHRDRGTGNTIYF,TGTGCCAGCAGCGGACACCGGGACAGGGGAACTGGAAACACCATATATTTT
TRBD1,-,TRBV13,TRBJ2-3,CASSYTGTGLDTQYF,TGTGCCAGCAGCTACACCGGGACAGGTTTAGATACGCAGTATTTT
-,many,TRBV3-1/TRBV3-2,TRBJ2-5,CASSQYTRHDSRGPQETQYF,TGTGCCAGCAGCCAATACACTCGCCATGATTCGCGGGGGCCCCAAGAGACCCAGTACTTC
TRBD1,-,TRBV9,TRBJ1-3,CASSPSGTGGFWSGNTIYF,TGTGCCAGCAGCCCCTCCGGGACAGGGGGTTTCTGGTCTGGAAACACCATATATTTT
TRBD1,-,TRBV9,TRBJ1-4,CASSAPGTGLEKLFF,TGTGCCAGCAGCGCTCCCGGGACAGGGCTCGAAAAACTGTTTTTT
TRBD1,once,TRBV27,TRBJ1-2,CASSGDRGYYGYTF,TGTGCCAGCAGTGGGGACAGGGGATACTATGGCTACACCTTC
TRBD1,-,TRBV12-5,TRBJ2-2,CASGPGGSTGELFF,TGTGCTAGTGGCCCAGGGGGCAGCACCGGGGAGCTGTTTTTT
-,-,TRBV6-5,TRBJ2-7,CASSYSTSPEQYF,TGTGCCAGCAGTTATTCGACTAGTCCCGAGCAGTACTTC